The clone carrying this TCR beta chain came up many times. Time point here: blood at routine non-recurrence follow-up after resection. From the 5' RACE reads, TCRdb called clonotypes with MiXCR, one entry per CDR3 protein. This sample has about 43,000 distinct CDR3 sequences, with 20% to 25% found just once. The data are from a study of spatial heterogeneity in lung cancer. Trimming took off 6 bases at V and 5 bases at J, with 16 bases between the two ends. The germline V gene has CDR1 SNHLY and CDR2 FYNNEI. The CDR3 is 14 amino acids. This sequence originates from a female donor with early-stage non-small cell lung cancer. The sequenced sample was PBMCs, obtained at follow-up. This chain uses TRBV2 with TRBJ2-5; tentatively, D is TRBD1 or TRBD2 (6 bases each). CDR3 DNA: TGTGCCAGCAGCGCCACAACAGGGAGGGAGACCCAGTACTTC. Its protein product is CASSATTGRETQYF.